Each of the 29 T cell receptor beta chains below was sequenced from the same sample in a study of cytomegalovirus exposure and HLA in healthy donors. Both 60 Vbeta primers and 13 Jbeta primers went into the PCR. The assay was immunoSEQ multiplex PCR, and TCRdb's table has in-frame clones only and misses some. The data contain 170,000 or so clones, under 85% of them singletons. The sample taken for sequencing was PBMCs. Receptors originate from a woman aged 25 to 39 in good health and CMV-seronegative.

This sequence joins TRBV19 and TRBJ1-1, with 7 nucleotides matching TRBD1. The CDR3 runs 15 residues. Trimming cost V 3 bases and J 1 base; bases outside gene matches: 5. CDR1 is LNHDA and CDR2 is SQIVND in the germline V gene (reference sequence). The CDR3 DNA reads TGTGCCAGTAGTATGGGCAGGGGGGCGAACACTGAAGCTTTCTTT. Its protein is CASSMGRGANTEAFF.

The CDR3 sequence: CASSATCPSGNTIYF. The CDR3 nucleotides are TGTGCCAGCAGCGCGACATGTCCCTCTGGAAACACCATATATTTT. V is TRBV7-3 and J is TRBJ1-3, with D hard to call. CDR1 and CDR2 (germline): SGHTA, FQGTGA. The V end was cut by 5 bases, the J end by 0 bases, with 11 bases between. The CDR3 is made up of 15 amino acids.

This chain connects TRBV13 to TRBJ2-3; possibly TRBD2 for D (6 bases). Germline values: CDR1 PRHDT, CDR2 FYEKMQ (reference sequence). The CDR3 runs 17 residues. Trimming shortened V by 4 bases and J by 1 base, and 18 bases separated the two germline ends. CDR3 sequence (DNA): TGTGCCAGCAGCTCTCCTCAAATAGCGGAAGGCACAGATACGCAGTATTTT. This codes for CASSSPQIAEGTDTQYF.

CDR3 sequence reads: CASSLGGSGGLDEQFF. The CDR3 DNA follows: TGTGCCAGCAGCTTGGGGGGTAGCGGGGGGTTAGATGAGCAGTTCTTC. The chain links TRBV5-6 to TRBJ2-1, with TRBD2 matching 10 bases. J gave up 8 bases and V 0 bases, and 8 bases lay outside the gene matches. The CDR3 is made up of 16 amino acids. Germline lookup yields CDR1 SGHDT and CDR2 YYEEEE. Using reference TRBV5-6 and TRBJ2-1 for the parts outside the CDR3, the full variable domain is DAGVTQSPTHLIKTRGQQVTLRCSPKSGHDTVSWYQQALGQGPQFIFQYYEEEERQRGNFPDRFSGHQFPNYSSELNVNALLLGDSALYLCASSLGGSGGLDEQFFGPGTRLTVL.

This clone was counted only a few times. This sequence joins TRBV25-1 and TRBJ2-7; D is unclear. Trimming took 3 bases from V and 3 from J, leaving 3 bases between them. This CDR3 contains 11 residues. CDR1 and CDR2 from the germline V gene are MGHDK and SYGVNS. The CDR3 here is CASSDSYEQYF. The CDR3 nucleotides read TGTGCCAGCAGTGACAGCTACGAGCAGTACTTC.

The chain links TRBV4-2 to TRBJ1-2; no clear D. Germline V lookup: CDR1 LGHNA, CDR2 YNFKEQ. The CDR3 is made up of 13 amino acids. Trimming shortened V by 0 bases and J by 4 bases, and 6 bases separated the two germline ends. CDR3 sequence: CASSQDLAYGYTF. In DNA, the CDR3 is TGTGCCAGCAGCCAAGATTTGGCCTATGGCTACACCTTC.

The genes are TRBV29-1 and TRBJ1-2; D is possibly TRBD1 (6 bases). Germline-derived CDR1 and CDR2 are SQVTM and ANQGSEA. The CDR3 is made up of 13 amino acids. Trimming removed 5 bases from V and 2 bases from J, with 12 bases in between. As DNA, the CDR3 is TGCAGCGTTCCCCAGGGGTACAACTATGGCTACACCTTC. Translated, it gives CSVPQGYNYGYTF.

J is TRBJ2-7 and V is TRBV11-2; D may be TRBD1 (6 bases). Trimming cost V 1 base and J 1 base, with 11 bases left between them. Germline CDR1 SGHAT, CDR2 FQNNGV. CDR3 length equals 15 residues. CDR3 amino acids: CASSLGQGWSYEQYF. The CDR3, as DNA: TGTGCCAGCAGCTTAGGGCAGGGGTGGTCCTACGAGCAGTACTTC.

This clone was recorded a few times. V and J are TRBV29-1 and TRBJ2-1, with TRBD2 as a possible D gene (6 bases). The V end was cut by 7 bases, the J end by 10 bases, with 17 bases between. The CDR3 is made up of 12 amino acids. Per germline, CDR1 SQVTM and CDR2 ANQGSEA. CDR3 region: CSAYLLATEQFF. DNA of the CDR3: TGCAGCGCCTATCTTCTAGCGACGGAGCAGTTCTTC.

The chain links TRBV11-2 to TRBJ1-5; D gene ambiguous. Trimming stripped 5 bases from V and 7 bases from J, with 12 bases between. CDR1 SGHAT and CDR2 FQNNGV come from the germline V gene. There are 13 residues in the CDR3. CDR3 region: CASSLLAGQPQHF. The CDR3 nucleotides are TGTGCCAGCAGCCTCCTTGCGGGGCAGCCCCAGCATTTT. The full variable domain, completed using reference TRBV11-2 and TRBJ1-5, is EAGVAQSPRYKIIEKRQSVAFWCNPISGHATLYWYQQILGQGPKLLIQFQNNGVVDDSQLPKDRFSAERLKGVDSTLKIQPAKLEDSAVYLCASSLLAGQPQHFGDGTRLSIL.

CDR3 coding DNA: TGTGCCAGCAGCTCTCCCGGGAGGGGGAACTATGGCTACACCTTC. Its protein is CASSSPGRGNYGYTF. The chain recombines TRBV13 with TRBJ1-2, with a possible D match to TRBD1 (6 bases). This CDR3 is 15 amino acids long. Germline V CDR1 and CDR2: PRHDT, FYEKMQ (reference sequence). V was trimmed by 4 bases and J by 2 bases, leaving 14 bases between them.

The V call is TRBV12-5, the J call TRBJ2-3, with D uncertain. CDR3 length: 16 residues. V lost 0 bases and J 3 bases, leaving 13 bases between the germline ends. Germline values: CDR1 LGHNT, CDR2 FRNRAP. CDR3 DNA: TGTGCTAGTGGTTTGGTACTCGGTAGTAGAACAGATACGCAGTATTTT. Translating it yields CASGLVLGSRTDTQYF.

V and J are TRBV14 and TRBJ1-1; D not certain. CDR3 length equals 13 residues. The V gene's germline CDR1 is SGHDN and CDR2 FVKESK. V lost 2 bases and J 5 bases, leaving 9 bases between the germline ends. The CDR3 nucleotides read TGTGCCAGCAGCCAATACGCCCGGACTGAAGCTTTCTTT. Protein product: CASSQYARTEAFF.

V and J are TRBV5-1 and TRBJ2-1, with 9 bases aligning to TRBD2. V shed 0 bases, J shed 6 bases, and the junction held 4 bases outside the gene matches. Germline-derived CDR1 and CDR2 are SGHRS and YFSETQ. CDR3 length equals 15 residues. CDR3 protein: CASSLESSGINEQFF. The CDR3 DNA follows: TGCGCCAGCAGCTTGGAGTCTAGCGGGATCAATGAGCAGTTCTTC.

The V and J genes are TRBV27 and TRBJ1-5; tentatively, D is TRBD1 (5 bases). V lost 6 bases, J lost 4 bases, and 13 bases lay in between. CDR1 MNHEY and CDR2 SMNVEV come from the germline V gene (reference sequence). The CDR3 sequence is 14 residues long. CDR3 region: CASSRTPGNQPQHF. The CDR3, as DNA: TGTGCCAGCAGCCGTACCCCAGGGAATCAGCCCCAGCATTTT.

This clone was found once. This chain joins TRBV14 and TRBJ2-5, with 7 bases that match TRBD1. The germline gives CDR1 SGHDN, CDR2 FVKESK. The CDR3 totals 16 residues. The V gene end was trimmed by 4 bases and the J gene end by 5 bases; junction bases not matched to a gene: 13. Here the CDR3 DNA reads TGTGCCAGCAGCCCTTATGGAATAGGGGGCCGGGAGACCCAGTACTTC. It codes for CASSPYGIGGRETQYF.

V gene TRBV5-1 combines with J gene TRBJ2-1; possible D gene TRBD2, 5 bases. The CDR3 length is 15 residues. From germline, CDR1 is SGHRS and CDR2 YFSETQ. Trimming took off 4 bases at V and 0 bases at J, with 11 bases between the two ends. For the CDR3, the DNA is TGCGCCAGCAGCCTGGACTCGATCTCCTACAATGAGCAGTTCTTC. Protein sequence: CASSLDSISYNEQFF.

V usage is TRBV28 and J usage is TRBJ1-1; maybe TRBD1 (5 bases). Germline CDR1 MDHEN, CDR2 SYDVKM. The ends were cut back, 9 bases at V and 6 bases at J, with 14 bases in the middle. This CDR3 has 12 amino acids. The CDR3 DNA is TGTGCCAGTGATGCAAGACAGCCTGAAGCTTTCTTT. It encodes CASDARQPEAFF.

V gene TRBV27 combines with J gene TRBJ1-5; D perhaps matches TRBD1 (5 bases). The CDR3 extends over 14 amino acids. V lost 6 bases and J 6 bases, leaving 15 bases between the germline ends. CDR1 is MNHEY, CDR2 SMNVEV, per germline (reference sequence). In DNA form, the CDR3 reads TGTGCCAGCAGCCGGCAGGGTGCCGGTCAGCCCCAGCATTTT. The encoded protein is CASSRQGAGQPQHF.

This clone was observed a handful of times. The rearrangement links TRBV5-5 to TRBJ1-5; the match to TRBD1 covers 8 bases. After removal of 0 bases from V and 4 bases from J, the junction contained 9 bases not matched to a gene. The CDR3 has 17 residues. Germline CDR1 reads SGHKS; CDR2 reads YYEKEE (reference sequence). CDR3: CASSLGDRGGWNQPQHF. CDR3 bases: TGTGCCAGCAGCTTGGGAGACAGGGGCGGGTGGAATCAGCCCCAGCATTTT.

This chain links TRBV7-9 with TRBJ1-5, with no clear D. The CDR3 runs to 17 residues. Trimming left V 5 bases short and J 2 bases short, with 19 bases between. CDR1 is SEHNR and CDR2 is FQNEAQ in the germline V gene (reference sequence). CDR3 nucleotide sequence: TGTGCCAGCAGCGAGGGAGTGTCCGCGGTAGGCAATCAGCCCCAGCATTTT. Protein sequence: CASSEGVSAVGNQPQHF.

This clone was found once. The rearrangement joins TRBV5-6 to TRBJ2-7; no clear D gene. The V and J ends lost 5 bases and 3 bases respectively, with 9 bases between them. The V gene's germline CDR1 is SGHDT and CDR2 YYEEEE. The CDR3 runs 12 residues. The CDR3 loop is CASRRPSYEQYF. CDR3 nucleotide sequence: TGTGCCAGCAGGCGCCCAAGCTACGAGCAGTACTTC.

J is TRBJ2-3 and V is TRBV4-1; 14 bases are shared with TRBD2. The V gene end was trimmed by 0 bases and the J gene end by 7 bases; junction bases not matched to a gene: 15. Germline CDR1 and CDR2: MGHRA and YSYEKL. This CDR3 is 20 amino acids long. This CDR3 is CASSQDIRLAGGLTPNTQYF. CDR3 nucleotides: TGCGCCAGCAGCCAAGATATTCGACTAGCGGGGGGGCTAACACCGAATACGCAGTATTTT.

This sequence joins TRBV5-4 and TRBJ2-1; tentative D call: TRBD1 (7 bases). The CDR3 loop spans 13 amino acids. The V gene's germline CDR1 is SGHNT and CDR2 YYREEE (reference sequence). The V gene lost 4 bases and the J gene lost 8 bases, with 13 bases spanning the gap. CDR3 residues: CASSESGGYEQFF. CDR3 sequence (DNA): TGTGCCAGCAGCGAGTCAGGGGGGTATGAGCAGTTCTTC.

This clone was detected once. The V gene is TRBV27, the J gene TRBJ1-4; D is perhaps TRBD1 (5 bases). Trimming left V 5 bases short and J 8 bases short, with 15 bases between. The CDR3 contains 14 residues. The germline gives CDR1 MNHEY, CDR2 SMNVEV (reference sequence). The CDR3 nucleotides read TGTGCCAGCAGTCCCCCGGCGGGGCGGGAAAAACTGTTTTTT. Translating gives CASSPPAGREKLFF.

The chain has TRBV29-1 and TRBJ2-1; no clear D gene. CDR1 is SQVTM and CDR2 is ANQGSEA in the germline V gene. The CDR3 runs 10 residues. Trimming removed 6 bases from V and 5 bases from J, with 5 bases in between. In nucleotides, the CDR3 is TGCAGCGTGTTTAACAATGAGCAGTTCTTC. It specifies CSVFNNEQFF.

The CDR3 nucleotides read TGTGCCAGCAGTTGGGGACTAGCGGCCATTTACAATGAGCAGTTCTTC. Translating gives CASSWGLAAIYNEQFF. V usage is TRBV27 and J usage is TRBJ2-1, with 11 bases matching TRBD2. The CDR3 contains 16 residues. V trimming: 4 bases; J trimming: 4 bases; junction bases outside the gene matches: 6. The germline V gene has CDR1 MNHEY and CDR2 SMNVEV (reference sequence).

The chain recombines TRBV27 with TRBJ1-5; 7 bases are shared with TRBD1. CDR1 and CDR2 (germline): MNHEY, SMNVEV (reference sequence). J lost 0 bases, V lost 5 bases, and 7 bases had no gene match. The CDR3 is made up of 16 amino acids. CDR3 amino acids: CASSPGQAYSNQPQHF. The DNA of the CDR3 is TGTGCCAGCAGTCCCGGACAGGCCTATAGCAATCAGCCCCAGCATTTT.

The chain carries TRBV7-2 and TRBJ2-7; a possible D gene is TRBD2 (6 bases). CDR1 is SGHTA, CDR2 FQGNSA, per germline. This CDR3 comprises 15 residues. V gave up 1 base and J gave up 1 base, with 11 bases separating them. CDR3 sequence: CASSLDGDFSYEQYF. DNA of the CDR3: TGTGCCAGCAGCTTAGACGGGGACTTTTCCTACGAGCAGTACTTC. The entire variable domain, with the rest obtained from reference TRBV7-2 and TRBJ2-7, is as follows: GAGVSQSPSNKVTEKGKDVELRCDPISGHTALYWYRQSLGQGLEFLIYFQGNSAPDKSGLPSDRFSAERTGGSVSTLTIQRTQQEDSAVYLCASSLDGDFSYEQYFGPGTRLTVT.